The source of this TCR beta chain is a study of blood T cell repertoires in COVID-19. Across the whole study: COVID-19 samples, acute and convalescent, were from the United States, Italy and Spain. Nucleic acid was either cDNA or gDNA, and it came from T cells, B-cell-depleted T cells, or PBMCs.

The germline CDR1 and CDR2 sequences are LNHDA and SQIVND (reference sequence). The CDR3 is made up of 14 amino acids. J gave up 2 bases and V 9 bases, and 6 bases lay outside the gene matches. Assay: immunoSEQ multiplex PCR; the TCRdb copy retains only in-frame clones and omits some. The sample contains some 80,000 clones, about 87% of which appear only once. The TCR comes from a man aged 80 or over with active or convalescent COVID-19. The rearrangement links TRBV19 to TRBJ2-1; 8 nucleotides line up with TRBD1. Sequenced: peripheral blood. The CDR3 DNA follows: TGTGCCAGCGGACAGGGATCCCCCTACAATGAGCAGTTCTTC. It yields the protein CASGQGSPYNEQFF.